The 16 T cell receptor beta chains in this list originate from one sample, sequenced in a study of T cells in narcolepsy. TCRdb keeps only in-frame clones here, not all; method: immunoSEQ multiplex PCR. Found here are about 33,000 clones, 85% to 90% of them singletons; the top ten hold approximately 1.2%. The sequencing sample was made of CD45RA- memory CD4+ T cells from PBMCs. Every receptor here comes from a human donor with narcolepsy.

This chain joins TRBV15 and TRBJ2-3; possibly TRBD2 for D (7 bases). Germline V lookup: CDR1 LNHNV, CDR2 YYDKDF (reference sequence). The CDR3 is 16 residues long. V was cut by 3 bases and J by 6 bases, with 19 bases left in between. CDR3 DNA sequence: TGTGCCACCAGCAGGGCTGCGGCGGGGGCCAGGGATACGCAGTATTTT. This sequence encodes CATSRAAAGARDTQYF. Complete variable domain (other parts from reference TRBV15 and TRBJ2-3): DAMVIQNPRYQVTQFGKPVTLSCSQTLNHNVMYWYQQKSSQAPKLLFHYYDKDFNNEADTPDNFQSRRPNTSFCFLDIRSPGLGDTAMYLCATSRAAAGARDTQYFGPGTRLTVL.

This clone was recorded a few times. The CDR3 spells CAISESGGGHTEAFF. The CDR3 coding sequence is TGTGCCATCAGTGAGTCCGGCGGGGGACACACTGAAGCTTTCTTT. The chain is built from TRBV10-3 and TRBJ1-1, with a possible D match to TRBD1 (5 bases). Trimming pared 0 bases from V and 3 bases from J, leaving 11 bases between. Per germline, CDR1 ENHRY and CDR2 SYGVKD. This CDR3 has 15 residues.

The V and J genes are TRBV4-3 and TRBJ2-7; the match to TRBD2 covers 8 bases. After removal of 4 bases from V and 4 bases from J, the junction contained 9 bases not matched to a gene. The CDR3 runs 15 residues. From germline, CDR1 is LGHNA and CDR2 YSLEER. CDR3 sequence reads: CASSRSGGAMYEQYF. Here the CDR3 DNA reads TGCGCCAGCAGCCGTTCGGGAGGGGCTATGTACGAGCAGTACTTC.

The chain links TRBV27 to TRBJ2-5, with D perhaps TRBD1 (7 bases). This CDR3 spans 14 amino acids. Germline V lookup: CDR1 MNHEY, CDR2 SMNVEV (reference sequence). Trimming pared 4 bases from V and 2 bases from J, leaving 11 bases between. The CDR3 region is CASSSTGRQETQYF. The CDR3 region has the DNA TGTGCCAGCAGTTCGACAGGGAGGCAAGAGACCCAGTACTTC.

The chain joins TRBV29-1 to TRBJ2-2; D is perhaps TRBD2 (5 bases). V was pared by 5 bases and J by 7 bases, with 11 bases between. CDR1 and CDR2 from the germline V gene are SQVTM and ANQGSEA. The CDR3 has 12 residues. The CDR3 loop is CSVLRAGGELFF. Here the CDR3 DNA reads TGCAGCGTTTTGAGGGCGGGCGGGGAGCTGTTTTTT.

The chain links TRBV7-8 to TRBJ2-3; D may match TRBD1 or TRBD2 (7 bases each). CDR3 length: 16 residues. V was pared by 1 base and J by 4 bases, with 15 bases between. CDR1 and CDR2 (germline): SGHVS, FQNEAQ. CDR3 protein: CASSLGGGQRADTQYF. For the CDR3, the DNA is TGTGCCAGCAGCTTAGGGGGGGGACAGAGGGCAGATACGCAGTATTTT.

This sequence joins TRBV25-1 and TRBJ2-1; D tentatively reads TRBD1 or TRBD2 (6 bases each). The V gene lost 3 bases and the J gene lost 4 bases, with 13 bases spanning the gap. Germline loops: CDR1 MGHDK, CDR2 SYGVNS. The CDR3 covers 15 residues. The CDR3 DNA reads TGTGCCAGCAGTGACACTCAGGGGAGGTACAATGAGCAGTTCTTC. Its translation is CASSDTQGRYNEQFF.

Only a few counts were recorded for this clone. The chain employs TRBV25-1 and TRBJ2-1, with D maybe TRBD2 (6 bases). The V gene lost 7 bases and the J gene lost 3 bases, with 10 bases spanning the gap. The CDR3 loop spans 13 amino acids. Germline V gene lookup returns CDR1 MGHDK and CDR2 SYGVNS. The CDR3 DNA is TGTGCCAGCACTGAGGGACTCTACAATGAGCAGTTCTTC. This translates into CASTEGLYNEQFF.

The V call is TRBV5-1, the J call TRBJ1-2, with a tentative D call TRBD1 (5 bases). This CDR3 region has 15 residues. Per the germline V gene, CDR1 is SGHRS and CDR2 is YFSETQ. Trimming stripped 0 bases from V and 0 bases from J, with 9 bases between. The CDR3 here is CASSLAAGSNYGYTF. As DNA, the CDR3 is TGCGCCAGCAGCTTGGCGGCAGGGTCTAACTATGGCTACACCTTC. The entire variable domain, with the rest obtained from reference TRBV5-1 and TRBJ1-2, is as follows: KAGVTQTPRYLIKTRGQQVTLSCSPISGHRSVSWYQQTPGQGLQFLFEYFSETQRNKGNFPGRFSGRQFSNSRSEMNVSTLELGDSALYLCASSLAAGSNYGYTFGSGTRLTVV.

The V gene is TRBV6-1, the J gene TRBJ2-7; TRBD2 is a possible D gene (6 bases). With 4 bases removed from V and 3 bases from J, the gap between germline ends came to 10 bases. From germline, CDR1 is MNHNS and CDR2 SASEGT. This CDR3 contains 13 residues. The CDR3 is CASSAEGLYEQYF. The CDR3 nucleotides read TGTGCCAGCAGTGCGGAGGGGCTCTACGAGCAGTACTTC.

The chain couples TRBV19 to TRBJ2-2; 7 bases match TRBD1. Germline values: CDR1 LNHDA, CDR2 SQIVND (reference sequence). J gave up 0 bases and V 1 base, and 2 bases lay outside the gene matches. The CDR3 loop spans 16 amino acids. The CDR3 region is CASSIGQGTNTGELFF. CDR3 nucleotide sequence: TGTGCCAGTAGTATAGGACAGGGTACGAACACCGGGGAGCTGTTTTTT.

The rearrangement joins TRBV19 to TRBJ2-7; TRBD2 agrees at 12 bases. V gave up 4 bases and J gave up 5 bases; unmatched junction bases: 18. The germline gives CDR1 LNHDA, CDR2 SQIVND (reference sequence). The CDR3 is 19 amino acids. The CDR3 sequence: CASSKTRLAGDVRSDEQYF. The CDR3 DNA sequence: TGTGCCAGTAGTAAAACTCGACTAGCGGGGGACGTGAGATCCGACGAGCAGTACTTC.

Note on this clone: The sample has other DNA sequences that encode this CDR3 too. The chain carries TRBV4-2 and TRBJ1-1; D gene unclear. The CDR3 sequence is 13 residues long. Germline CDR1 reads LGHNA; CDR2 reads YNFKEQ. V shed 4 bases and J shed 1 base, with 7 bases lying between them. CDR3 sequence: CASSRPENTEAFF. CDR3 nucleotide sequence: TGTGCCAGCAGCCGACCCGAGAACACTGAAGCTTTCTTT.

The rearrangement joins TRBV19 to TRBJ1-2; no firm D call. Per the germline V gene, CDR1 is LNHDA and CDR2 is SQIVND (reference sequence). This CDR3 has 18 residues. V lost 0 bases and J lost 0, with 17 bases in between. The CDR3 sequence is CASSIDSLGPWTNYGYTF. CDR3 sequence (DNA): TGTGCCAGTAGTATAGATAGTCTAGGACCTTGGACTAACTATGGCTACACCTTC.

This clone turned up a few times. The chain joins TRBV11-2 to TRBJ1-2; weak D call: TRBD1 (6 bases). The V gene lost 5 bases and the J gene lost 8 bases, with 9 bases spanning the gap. Germline V gene lookup returns CDR1 SGHAT and CDR2 FQNNGV. This CDR3 region has 11 residues. CDR3 sequence (DNA): TGTGCCAGCAGCCAGGGGAAGGGCTACACCTTC. Translating gives CASSQGKGYTF.

The chain carries TRBV7-8 and TRBJ2-3; a weak D match, TRBD1 (6 bases). Germline V lookup: CDR1 SGHVS, CDR2 FQNEAQ. This CDR3 contains 14 residues. V was cut by 5 bases and J by 5 bases, with 14 bases left in between. The CDR3 sequence is CASSPLRGGDTQYF. The CDR3 nucleotides are TGTGCCAGCAGCCCCCTAAGAGGGGGAGATACGCAGTATTTT.